This TCR beta chain stems from a study of blood T cell repertoires in COVID-19 (dated by TCRdb to 2020 to 2022). Regarding the study in general: Samples from collaborators originated in the United States, Italy and Spain and spanned both the acute and convalescent phases of COVID-19. Sample metadata almost always included a de-identified subject ID, COVID-19 status, age in years and sex. The repertoires were made available in a free public database intended to serve as a resource for research on the immune response to SARS-CoV-2. Where available, HLA class I and class II types were obtained from metadata supplied by the sample provider rather than from assay-based typing. The material from the prospective study consisted of cDNA or gDNA derived from T cells, B-cell-depleted T cells, or PBMCs. Subjects who had been exposed to COVID-19, were actively infected with it, or had recovered from it provided the deeply sampled blood TCRbeta repertoires that made up the dataset. The samples were drawn from two sources: the first 160 participants of the ongoing ImmuneRACE study, and 1,254 subjects contributed by 6 global collaborators. Results and caveats for the whole study, not just this receptor: How much clinical and demographic metadata was included differed by source and by participant, and the metadata was provided uncurated.

V is cut by 2 bases and J by 8 bases, and the space between the germline ends is 11 bases. Via the germline V gene, CDR1 is SGHRS and CDR2 YFSETQ. The CDR3 covers 14 residues, taking in both the cysteine and the phenylalanine. The read is trimmed to its CDR3 DNA, 42 bases read in frame from base 1. TCRbeta CDR3 regions were amplified from genomic DNA by means of the immunoSEQ Assay, a bias-controlled multiplex PCR. In the paper's pipeline: Within the assay, amplification of reference gene primers was used to estimate how many nucleated cells each sample contained. To quantify the absolute abundance of each unique TCRbeta CDR3 rearrangement, sequence reads were collapsed and filtered. Productive Simpson clonality was computed per sample as the square root of Simpson's diversity index over productive rearrangements. TCRdb's version of the immuneACCESS table is confined to in-frame rearrangements and falls short of the full clone set. An unresolved V gene accounts for under half of the shortfall where checked; the remainder is of unknown origin. That table gives V, J and clone size, and the DNA gave D and trimming. The sample has 150,000 to 200,000 clones on record, around 77% of them singletons. The ten biggest clones cover around a sixth of the sample.

The collaborating institutions used their own protocols to collect whole blood in K2EDTA tubes. For TCRbeta analysis, collaborators shipped samples in one of three forms: frozen whole blood, isolated PBMCs, or DNA extracted from either of those sample types. Details on this clone: The target of this receptor is not known. Base qualities are not recorded, but no much larger clone differs from it by a single base.

Sequenced material: peripheral blood. This chain joins TRBV5-1 to TRBJ1-6; the D gene is unclear. The sequence was obtained from a man aged 55 to 70 with active or convalescent COVID-19. CDR3 reads: CASSLRQEDSPLHF. In nucleotide form, the sequence is TGCGCCAGCAGCTTAAGGCAGGAGGATTCACCCCTCCACTTT.